The sequence of this T cell receptor beta chain was determined in a study of shared clonotypes between healthy human individuals. Trimming removed 5 bases at V and 4 bases at J, with 6 bases between. From germline, CDR1 is SGHNT and CDR2 YYREEE (reference sequence). This CDR3 spans 12 amino acids. It was CD45RO-negative cells, positively selected for CCR7, that made up naive CD8 cells, with terminally differentiated effector memory CD45RA+ cells excluded. Splitting of each subset's genomic DNA was done evenly across several immunoSEQ plates. The input for sorted-subset replicate PCRs was 200 to 250 ng DNA, about 29,000 T cell genomes. TCRdb's copy holds only in-frame clones and misses some; the assay was immunoSEQ multiplex PCR. Here the sample spans some 2,000,000 clones, roughly 94% being singletons.

The sequenced material came from naive CD8+ T cells sorted from blood. The chain recombines TRBV5-4 with TRBJ2-2; D remains unclear. The origin of this receptor is a man aged 18 to 30 in good health. The CDR3 bases are TGTGCCAGCAGTAGGACCACCGGGGAGCTGTTTTTT. Translated, it gives CASSRTTGELFF.